Shown below are 15 T cell receptor beta chains from a single sample sequenced in a study of shared clonotypes between healthy human individuals. Terminally differentiated effector memory CD45RA+ cells were left out of the naive CD8 fraction, which was CD45RO-negative and positively selected for CCR7. Here immunoSEQ multiplex PCR was the method, and the copy in TCRdb shows in-frame clones only, minus some. This sample has millions of clones, with about 93% found just once. Sample: naive CD8+ T cells from PBMCs. These TCRs come from a man aged 18 to 30 in good health. Some clones in this sample may be carry-over from other donors' samples.

The count of this clone is one. This chain connects TRBV27 to TRBJ2-7, with D possibly being TRBD1 (6 bases). Deletions cut 5 bases from V and 3 bases from J, with 17 bases between. The germline gives CDR1 MNHEY, CDR2 SMNVEV (reference sequence). The CDR3 is made up of 15 amino acids. CDR3 residues: CASSPPGHGHYEQYF. The DNA for the CDR3 is TGTGCCAGCAGTCCTCCGGGACATGGACACTACGAGCAGTACTTC.

The chain links TRBV2 to TRBJ2-2; D ambiguous. Deletions cut 2 bases from V and 3 bases from J, with 7 bases between. From germline, CDR1 is SNHLY and CDR2 FYNNEI. The CDR3 has 14 amino acids. DNA for the CDR3: TGTGCCAGCAGTGAAAACTACTACACCGGGGAGCTGTTTTTT. This encodes CASSENYYTGELFF.

This chain links TRBV9 with TRBJ1-1; D gene unclear. CDR3 length equals 13 residues. Germline lookup yields CDR1 SGDLS and CDR2 YYNGEE. Trimming pared 6 bases from V and 5 bases from J, leaving 14 bases between. As DNA, the CDR3 is TGTGCCAGCAAAGGGCCGACGGGGACTGAAGCTTTCTTT. Its protein is CASKGPTGTEAFF. Supplemented by reference TRBV9 and TRBJ1-1, the full variable domain reads DSGVTQTPKHLITATGQRVTLRCSPRSGDLSVYWYQQSLDQGLQFLIQYYNGEERAKGNILERFSAQQFPDLHSELNLSSLELGDSALYFCASKGPTGTEAFFGQGTRLTVV.

The chain employs TRBV7-9 and TRBJ2-5, with D possibly being TRBD1 (6 bases). Germline assignment: CDR1 SEHNR and CDR2 FQNEAQ (reference sequence). V was pared by 4 bases and J by 0 bases, with 15 bases between. This CDR3 has 16 residues. Here the CDR3 DNA reads TGTGCCAGCAGCTCCCCGGGACAATTCTACCAAGAGACCCAGTACTTC. This translates into CASSSPGQFYQETQYF.

Comment on this clone: A clone one base away is much larger, so this may be a read error. The V call is TRBV30, the J call TRBJ1-2; D remains ambiguous. The CDR3 sequence is 14 residues long. The germline V gene encodes CDR1 GTSNPN and CDR2 SVGIG (reference sequence). V lost 0 bases and J 6 bases, leaving 14 bases between the germline ends. CDR3 bases: TGTGCCTGGAGTGTACCCCCCAGTCCCCATGGCTACACCTTC. This codes for CAWSVPPSPHGYTF. The full variable domain, rest sourced from reference TRBV30 and TRBJ1-2, is SQTIHQWPATLVQPVGSPLSLECTVEGTSNPNLYWYRQAAGRGLQLLFYSVGIGQISSEVPQNLSASRPQDRQFILSSKKLLLSDSGFYLCAWSVPPSPHGYTFGSGTRLTVV.

V usage is TRBV7-2 and J usage is TRBJ2-1, with D uncertain. The CDR3 sequence is 17 residues long. V lost 3 bases and J 0 bases, leaving 15 bases between the germline ends. Per the germline V gene, CDR1 is SGHTA and CDR2 is FQGNSA. CDR3 nucleotide sequence: TGTGCCAGCAGCTTTCCCGCAAGGCTACCCTCCTACAATGAGCAGTTCTTC. This encodes CASSFPARLPSYNEQFF.

The chain is built from TRBV27 and TRBJ2-2, with D possibly TRBD1 on 6 matching bases. Germline V gene sequence: CDR1 MNHEY, CDR2 SMNVEV (reference sequence). This CDR3 is 13 amino acids long. V was pared by 8 bases and J by 5 bases, with 12 bases between. As DNA, the CDR3 is TGTGCCAGCTCCATCAGGGGAACCGGGGAGCTGTTTTTT. As protein: CASSIRGTGELFF.

J is TRBJ2-1 and V is TRBV9, with D possibly called TRBD1 or TRBD2 (5 bases each). V lost 3 bases, J lost 3 bases, and 19 bases lay in between. CDR3 length equals 17 residues. The V gene's germline CDR1 is SGDLS and CDR2 YYNGEE. Here the CDR3 DNA reads TGTGCCAGCAGCGCTCCTAGGGGCCTAGCTGACTACAATGAGCAGTTCTTC. As protein: CASSAPRGLADYNEQFF.

This chain links TRBV27 with TRBJ2-7, with D possibly being TRBD1 or TRBD2 (5 bases each). The CDR3 extends over 14 amino acids. V was pared by 6 bases and J by 1 base, with 13 bases between. Looked up from germline, CDR1 is MNHEY and CDR2 is SMNVEV (reference sequence). The CDR3 coding sequence is TGTGCCAGCAGCGGGGCGACATGGTCCTACGAGCAGTACTTC. This translates into CASSGATWSYEQYF.

The gene calls are TRBV25-1 and TRBJ2-7; D gene uncertain. Germline V gene sequence: CDR1 MGHDK, CDR2 SYGVNS. This CDR3 spans 12 amino acids. Trimming stripped 3 bases from V and 3 bases from J, with 6 bases between. The CDR3 bases are TGTGCCAGCAGTGAGAGTTTCTACGAGCAGTACTTC. It is translated as CASSESFYEQYF.

This clone showed up just a few times. The rearrangement links TRBV7-9 to TRBJ2-1; 7 nucleotides agree with TRBD1. Per germline, CDR1 SEHNR and CDR2 FQNEAQ (reference sequence). This CDR3 has 13 amino acids. V lost 5 bases and J lost 10; bases outside the gene matches: 8. CDR3 coding DNA: TGTGCCAGCAGCGATCGACAGGGATCCGAGCAGTTCTTC. This translates into CASSDRQGSEQFF. The entire variable domain, with the rest obtained from reference TRBV7-9 and TRBJ2-1, is as follows: DTGVSQNPRHKITKRGQNVTFRCDPISEHNRLYWYRQTLGQGPEFLTYFQNEAQLEKSRLLSDRFSAERPKGSFSTLEIQRTEQGDSAMYLCASSDRQGSEQFFGPGTRLTVL.

The rearrangement links TRBV14 to TRBJ1-1; unclear D gene. Germline V CDR1 and CDR2: SGHDN, FVKESK. V was cut by 5 bases and J by 2 bases, with 15 bases left in between. This CDR3 has 15 amino acids. The CDR3 nucleotides are TGTGCCAGCAGCGGAAATTGGGGTCCTAACACTGAAGCTTTCTTT. This gives the protein CASSGNWGPNTEAFF.

Points on this clone: The same CDR3 arises from other DNA sequences in this sample as well. The chain couples TRBV19 to TRBJ2-7; D is perhaps TRBD1 or TRBD2 (5 bases each). This CDR3 region has 13 residues. Trimming left V 1 base short and J 5 bases short, with 9 bases between. Looked up from germline, CDR1 is LNHDA and CDR2 is SQIVND (reference sequence). Written as DNA, the CDR3 is TGTGCCAGTAGTATAGTATGGGGGAACGAGCAGTACTTC. This codes for CASSIVWGNEQYF.

V and J are TRBV7-2 and TRBJ2-1; 13 positions agree with TRBD2. The V segment lost 4 bases and the J segment 7 bases; nucleotides outside the gene matches: 7. The CDR3 extends over 16 amino acids. Germline CDR1 reads SGHTA; CDR2 reads FQGNSA. The CDR3 region is CASSWDPGLAGNEQFF. The CDR3 bases are TGTGCCAGCAGCTGGGATCCGGGACTAGCGGGAAATGAGCAGTTCTTC.

This chain joins TRBV27 and TRBJ2-7; either TRBD1 or TRBD2 may fit D (6 bases each). This CDR3 is built from 16 residues. Germline values: CDR1 MNHEY, CDR2 SMNVEV (reference sequence). Deletions cut 3 bases from V and 2 bases from J, with 17 bases between. Here the CDR3 DNA reads TGTGCCAGCAGTTTCTCTCCGGGGGCCTCCGCCTACGAGCAGTACTTC. It specifies CASSFSPGASAYEQYF.